A selection of T cell receptor beta chains follows, all from one sample in a study of CD8+CD57+ T cells in acquired aplastic anemia. TCRdb redid the calling of the reads with MiXCR, one entry per CDR3 protein. The sample has 150,000 to 180,000 distinct CDR3 sequences, about 48% seen once. The sample was sorted CD4+, CD8+, or CD8+CD57+ T cells (not recorded which) from PBMCs. The receptors derive from a human donor with aplastic anemia. Each CDR3 is given with its conserved first and last residue. The order of the fields is clone size, J gene, D gene, V gene, CDR3 DNA, CDR3 protein. The D gene is left open where the match is weak. Size values are once, few and many counts, or a class for expanded clones, and some rows have none.

clone size: many; J gene: TRBJ1-1; D gene: TRBD1; V gene: TRBV7-6; CDR3 DNA: TGTGCCAGCAGCCCCGCACAGGGACAGGGAGCTTTCTTT; CDR3 protein: CASSPAQGQGAFF
clone size: NA; J gene: TRBJ1-5; D gene: NA; V gene: TRBV15; CDR3 DNA: TGTGCCACCAGCAGAGATGGGGGGGTGGGGCAGCCCCAGCATTTT; CDR3 protein: CATSRDGGVGQPQHF
clone size: once; J gene: TRBJ1-6; D gene: NA; V gene: TRBV12-3/TRBV12-4; CDR3 DNA: TGTGCCAGCAGTTTTGATGTTTCACCCCTCCACTTT; CDR3 protein: CASSFDVSPLHF
clone size: NA; J gene: TRBJ2-3; D gene: TRBD1; V gene: TRBV7-4; CDR3 DNA: TGTGCCACAAAAGGACAGGGGGCGAGCACAGATACGCAGTATTTT; CDR3 protein: CATKGQGASTDTQYF
clone size: NA; J gene: TRBJ1-4; D gene: NA; V gene: TRBV2; CDR3 DNA: TGCGCCAGCAGTGGAACGGGGAATGAAAAACTGTTTTTT; CDR3 protein: CASSGTGNEKLFF
clone size: few; J gene: TRBJ2-1; D gene: TRBD2; V gene: TRBV27; CDR3 DNA: TGTGCCAGCAGTCCGCGGGGGGGGCCCTACAATGAGCAGTTCTTC; CDR3 protein: CASSPRGGPYNEQFF
clone size: NA; J gene: TRBJ2-7; D gene: NA; V gene: TRBV5-1; CDR3 DNA: TGCGCCAGCAGCCCCTCCATCAACTACGAGCAGTACTTC; CDR3 protein: CASSPSINYEQYF
clone size: NA; J gene: TRBJ2-7; D gene: TRBD2; V gene: TRBV10-3; CDR3 DNA: TGTGCCAGCCGGTTTGGCGGGGGGAACTCCTACGAGCAGTACTTC; CDR3 protein: CASRFGGGNSYEQYF
clone size: NA; J gene: TRBJ1-5; D gene: NA; V gene: TRBV20-1; CDR3 DNA: TGCAGTGCTAGAGTTGGTGGACAGCCCCAGCATTTT; CDR3 protein: CSARVGGQPQHF
clone size: NA; J gene: TRBJ1-2; D gene: TRBD1; V gene: TRBV7-9; CDR3 DNA: TGTGCCAGCAGCTTAGCGCTAACAGGGGCCTATGGCTACACCTTC; CDR3 protein: CASSLALTGAYGYTF
clone size: few; J gene: TRBJ1-1; D gene: NA; V gene: TRBV20-1; CDR3 DNA: TGCAGTGCTAGAGATCCCAACCCTAGCGGGGGGGGCGGCACTGAAGCTTTCTTT; CDR3 protein: CSARDPNPSGGGGTEAFF
clone size: NA; J gene: TRBJ2-3; D gene: NA; V gene: TRBV19; CDR3 DNA: TGTGCCAGTAGCACCACCGCAGATACGCAGTATTTT; CDR3 protein: CASSTTADTQYF
clone size: many; J gene: TRBJ2-1; D gene: TRBD2; V gene: TRBV9; CDR3 DNA: TGTGCCAGCAGCGACGGGACTAGCGGGGCCAATGAGCAGTTCTTC; CDR3 protein: CASSDGTSGANEQFF
clone size: many; J gene: TRBJ1-6; D gene: NA; V gene: TRBV5-1; CDR3 DNA: TGCGCCAGCAGCTTGACTGGCAGAGATAATTCACCCCTCCACTTT; CDR3 protein: CASSLTGRDNSPLHF
clone size: few; J gene: TRBJ2-3; D gene: NA; V gene: TRBV4-1; CDR3 DNA: TGCGCCAGCAGCCAAGAGAACAGGGAGGTAACAGATACGCAGTATTTT; CDR3 protein: CASSQENREVTDTQYF
clone size: few; J gene: TRBJ2-6; D gene: NA; V gene: TRBV24-1; CDR3 DNA: TGTGCCACCAGTGATGGGGGAAGGTCTGGGGCCAACGTCCTGACTTTC; CDR3 protein: CATSDGGRSGANVLTF
clone size: many; J gene: TRBJ2-7; D gene: NA; V gene: TRBV25-1; CDR3 DNA: TGTGCCAGCAGTGAATATCGGACTTCCTACGAGCAGTACTTC; CDR3 protein: CASSEYRTSYEQYF
clone size: NA; J gene: TRBJ1-2; D gene: TRBD1; V gene: TRBV20-1; CDR3 DNA: TGCAGTGCTAGAGAAAGGGACAGGACTTATGGCTACACCTTC; CDR3 protein: CSARERDRTYGYTF
clone size: few; J gene: TRBJ1-6; D gene: NA; V gene: TRBV7-2; CDR3 DNA: TGTGCCAGCAGCTCCCTTGGAGTCTCACCCCTCCACTTT; CDR3 protein: CASSSLGVSPLHF
clone size: many; J gene: TRBJ2-1; D gene: NA; V gene: TRBV20-1; CDR3 DNA: TGCAGTGCTAGAGTCTCAGACAATGAGCAGTTCTTC; CDR3 protein: CSARVSDNEQFF
clone size: few; J gene: TRBJ2-1; D gene: TRBD2; V gene: TRBV20-1; CDR3 DNA: TGCAGTGCAAGGACTAGCGACTACAATGAGCAGTTCTTC; CDR3 protein: CSARTSDYNEQFF
clone size: NA; J gene: TRBJ2-7; D gene: NA; V gene: TRBV19; CDR3 DNA: TGTGCCAGTAGTTCCGGACGTTCCTACGAGCAGTACTTC; CDR3 protein: CASSSGRSYEQYF
clone size: NA; J gene: TRBJ2-5; D gene: NA; V gene: TRBV11-1; CDR3 DNA: TGTGCCAGCAGCATTGAACAGACCCAGTACTTC; CDR3 protein: CASSIEQTQYF
clone size: many; J gene: TRBJ2-7; D gene: TRBD2; V gene: TRBV7-9; CDR3 DNA: TGTGCCAGCAGCTTGGGACTAGCGAGGTCCTACGAGCAGTACTTC; CDR3 protein: CASSLGLARSYEQYF
clone size: few; J gene: TRBJ2-1; D gene: NA; V gene: TRBV27; CDR3 DNA: TGTGCCAGCAGTTTATCGGGAGAAGGGGACAATGAGCAGTTCTTC; CDR3 protein: CASSLSGEGDNEQFF
clone size: few; J gene: TRBJ1-6; D gene: NA; V gene: TRBV2; CDR3 DNA: TGTGCCAGCACCAAGGAGGGGATTGGTAATTCACCCCTCCACTTT; CDR3 protein: CASTKEGIGNSPLHF
clone size: NA; J gene: TRBJ2-3; D gene: TRBD1; V gene: TRBV5-1; CDR3 DNA: TGCGCCAGCAGCTCCGGGACAGGGGATGCAGATACGCAGTATTTT; CDR3 protein: CASSSGTGDADTQYF
clone size: many; J gene: TRBJ1-1; D gene: NA; V gene: TRBV10-3; CDR3 DNA: TGTGCCATCAGTGGTTCGGCCGCCAACACTGAAGCTTTCTTT; CDR3 protein: CAISGSAANTEAFF
clone size: few; J gene: TRBJ1-4; D gene: TRBD1; V gene: TRBV10-3; CDR3 DNA: TGTGCCATCAGTGACAGGGGGGGGGAAAAACTGTTTTTT; CDR3 protein: CAISDRGGEKLFF
clone size: many; J gene: TRBJ2-3; D gene: NA; V gene: TRBV7-9; CDR3 DNA: TGTGCCAGCACCAAGACCGAGGATACGCAGTATTTT; CDR3 protein: CASTKTEDTQYF
clone size: many; J gene: TRBJ2-3; D gene: NA; V gene: TRBV11-3; CDR3 DNA: TGTGCCAGCAGCTTCCCAGAAGATACGCAGTATTTT; CDR3 protein: CASSFPEDTQYF
clone size: NA; J gene: TRBJ2-7; D gene: NA; V gene: TRBV29-1; CDR3 DNA: TGCAGCGTTACCGGGTTAACCTACGAGCAGTACTTC; CDR3 protein: CSVTGLTYEQYF
clone size: many; J gene: TRBJ2-7; D gene: TRBD1; V gene: TRBV12-3/TRBV12-4; CDR3 DNA: TGTGCCAGCACCCAGGGACAGCTACGGGAGCAGTACTTC; CDR3 protein: CASTQGQLREQYF
clone size: once; J gene: TRBJ2-7; D gene: NA; V gene: TRBV11-1; CDR3 DNA: TGTGCCAGCAGCTTAGCTGGTCGCGTAGCCTCCTACGAGCAGTACTTC; CDR3 protein: CASSLAGRVASYEQYF